This T cell receptor (beta chain) was sequenced during a study of Ad26.COV2.S vaccination and SARS-CoV-2 variants. Looking at the study overall: The authors gave Ad26.COV2.S intramuscularly, either once or twice 56 days apart.

Study results and caveats: Vaccinated and placebo-treated recipients had similar non-spike TCR breadth. Spike-specific responses of CD8+ and CD4+ T cells were reported to display substantial breadth after vaccination.

There are 15 residues in the CDR3. Germline CDR1 is MNHEY and CDR2 is SVGAGI. The trim removed 6 bases at V and 3 bases at J, leaving 7 bases unmatched. This clone was recorded at least ten times. Its antigen is as yet unknown. Treatment: 15 to 20 received Ad26.COV2.S at low or high dose, single or two shots; about 5 received placebo; per-sample allocation not given. Material that was analyzed had been drawn on day 63 after the first vaccine or placebo injection. Vaccination used an Ad26 vector expressing Wuhan-strain SARS-CoV-2 spike. The protocol was immunoSEQ multiplex PCR, while the TCRdb copy is restricted to in-frame clones and leaves out a portion. The sample holds 380,000 or so clones, around 82% seen once.

The source is a person between 18 and 65 years old who received the Ad26.COV2.S COVID-19 vaccine or a placebo. The material sequenced was peripheral blood, taken in a trial of Ad26.COV2.S vaccine versus placebo. This rearrangement joins TRBV6-5 to TRBJ2-2, with TRBD1 matching over 7 bases. In DNA form, the CDR3 reads TGTGCCAGCAGCAACAGACAGGGATACACCGGGGAGCTGTTTTTT. Its translation is CASSNRQGYTGELFF.